Here is one T cell receptor beta chain with its context. This clone was counted between two and nine times. Its antigen is not yet known. The input lacks base qualities; no much larger clone sits a single base away. Distinct nucleotide sequences in the sample also encode this CDR3. The CDR3 covers 15 residues, taking in both the cysteine and the phenylalanine. Just the 45-base CDR3 DNA is kept, in frame starting at base 1. V and J lose 2 bases and 0 bases, and a span of 8 bases separates them. Taken from the germline V gene, the CDR1 and CDR2 loops are WSHSY and SAAADI. The record originates from a study of siplizumab effects on memory and regulatory T cells (dated by TCRdb to the late 2010s). Study-wide context: Across about eight responder-stimulator pairs, mixed lymphocyte reactions were run as pairs, approximately 1 with siplizumab at approximately 0.94 ug/mL and approximately 1 without drug. The study examined how the anti-CD2 antibody siplizumab affects alloreactive T-cell subsets in allogeneic mixed lymphocyte reactions built from human PBMCs.

Library method: the immunoSEQ multiplex PCR assay. The deep sequencing platform assayed around 94,000 TCR templates per sample. Genomic DNA extracted from sorted T cells was used for TCRbeta CDR3 sequencing. As for the authors' bioinformatics: The R programming language was used for clonal analysis of TCRbeta CDR3 data. Comparing unstimulated samples against CFSE-low samples taken after the reaction was how alloreactive CD4+ and CD8+ clones were defined. Regulatory or non-regulatory origin of alloreactive CD4+ clones was assigned by matching sequences to the sorted unstimulated Treg and non-Treg repertoires. This is the immuneACCESS table as TCRdb keeps it, with only in-frame sequences that have V and J called. A part of the clones is gone; compared with another copy, unresolved V genes explain less than half, and the rest is unexplained. V and J calls and clone size come straight from that table; D and trimming were deduced from the DNA. In all, the sample holds about 3,400 clones, and 53% of those were seen once. Approximately 4.8% of the sample comes from the top ten.

Study-wide findings and limitations: Sequences below about 10^-5 frequency were poorly captured, so only a minor fraction of alloreactive clones could be mapped to unstimulated subsets. Among mappable alloreactive CD4+ clones, the Treg-derived fraction averaged approximately 72% with siplizumab versus 25% to 30% in control reactions. No functional confirmation was obtained for the suppressive function of proliferating Tregs from siplizumab cultures. Siplizumab significantly reduced the cumulative frequency of alloreactive sequences traceable to unstimulated CD4+ memory T cells. For roughly 75-96% of proliferating CD4+ or CD8+ clones, no naive or memory phenotype could be assigned. Greater diversity appeared to be present in unstimulated naive T cells than in memory T cells, and a substantial contribution to the alloresponse seemed to be made by naive cells.

For 5 to 7 days, cells in the mixed lymphocyte reaction were kept in coculture at 37 degrees C. Responder PBMCs were labelled with CFSE and stimulator PBMCs with Violet Dye, then combined at a 1:1 ratio. Sorted unstimulated T cells and proliferating T cells recovered from mixed lymphocyte reactions underwent TCRbeta CDR3 sequencing. Fresh whole blood from approximately ten HLA-typed healthy donors was used to isolate PBMCs. Proliferating CFSE-low responder T cells were FACS-sorted after the mixed lymphocyte reaction for TCR sequencing. This clonotype was sampled from a human donor in good health; the cells came from an allogeneic mixed lymphocyte reaction. Sequencing was done on a sample of CFSE-low (dividing) CD4+ T cells sorted from an allogeneic mixed lymphocyte reaction. The chain is encoded by TRBV10-2 joined to TRBJ2-1, with the D gene too uncertain to name. The DNA reads TGCGCCAGCAGTGAGGGCCCTAGCTCCTACAATGAGCAGTTCTTC. It specifies CASSEGPSSYNEQFF.